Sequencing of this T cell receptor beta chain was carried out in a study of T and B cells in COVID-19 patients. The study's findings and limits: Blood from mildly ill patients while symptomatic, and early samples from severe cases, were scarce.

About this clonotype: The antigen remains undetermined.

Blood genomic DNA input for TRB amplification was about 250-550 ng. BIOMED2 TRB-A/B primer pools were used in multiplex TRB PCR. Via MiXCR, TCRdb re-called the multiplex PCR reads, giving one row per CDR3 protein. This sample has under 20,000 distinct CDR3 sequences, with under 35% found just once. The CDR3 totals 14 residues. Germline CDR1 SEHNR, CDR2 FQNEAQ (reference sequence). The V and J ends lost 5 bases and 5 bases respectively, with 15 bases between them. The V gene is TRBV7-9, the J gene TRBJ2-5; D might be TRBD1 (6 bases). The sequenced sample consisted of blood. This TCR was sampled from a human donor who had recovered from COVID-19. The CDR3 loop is CASSPSWGPETQYF. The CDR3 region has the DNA TGTGCCAGCAGCCCGAGTTGGGGGCCGGAGACCCAGTACTTC.